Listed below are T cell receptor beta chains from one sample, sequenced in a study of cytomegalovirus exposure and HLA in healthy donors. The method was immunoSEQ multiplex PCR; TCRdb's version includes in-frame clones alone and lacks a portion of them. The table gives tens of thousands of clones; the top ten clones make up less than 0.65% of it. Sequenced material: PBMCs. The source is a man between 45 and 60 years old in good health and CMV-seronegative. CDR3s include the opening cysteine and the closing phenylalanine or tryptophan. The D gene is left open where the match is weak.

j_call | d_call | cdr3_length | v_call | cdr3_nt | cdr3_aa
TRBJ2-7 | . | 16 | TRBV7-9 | TGTGCCAGCAGCTCAGCCGGTGTCGGGAGTCTACGAGACCAGTACTTC | CASSSAGVGSLRDQYF
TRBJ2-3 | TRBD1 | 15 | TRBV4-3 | TGCGCCAGCAGCCGAGGACAGGGGGTCACAGATACGCAGTATTTT | CASSRGQGVTDTQYF
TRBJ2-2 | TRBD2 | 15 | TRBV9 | TGTGCCAGCGGAACTAGCGGGGGACGGGGCGGGGAGCTGTTTTTT | CASGTSGGRGGELFF
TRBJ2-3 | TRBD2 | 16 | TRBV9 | TGTGCCAGCAGCCCGCAGGCACGGGGGGTCACAGATACGCAGTATTTT | CASSPQARGVTDTQYF
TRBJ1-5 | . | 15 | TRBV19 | TGTGCCAGTAGTATAGTTTGGGCAGGAATACAGCCCCAGCATTTT | CASSIVWAGIQPQHF
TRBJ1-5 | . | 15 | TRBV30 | TGTGCCTGGACCTACGGGACAAATAGCAATCAGCCCCAGCATTTT | CAWTYGTNSNQPQHF
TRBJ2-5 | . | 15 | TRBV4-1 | TGCGCCAGCAGCCACCTAGAGGGGGTCCAAGAGACCCAGTACTTC | CASSHLEGVQETQYF
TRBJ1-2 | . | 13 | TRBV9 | TGTGCCAGCAGCCTTCCCGACAGTTATGGCTACACCTTC | CASSLPDSYGYTF
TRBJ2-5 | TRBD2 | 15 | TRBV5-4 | TGTGCCAGCAGCTCTCCGGGACTAGCCCAAGAGACCCAGTACTTC | CASSSPGLAQETQYF
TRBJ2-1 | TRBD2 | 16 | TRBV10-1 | TGCGCCAGCAGTGAATTACGACTAGCGGGGTACAATGAGCAGTTCTTC | CASSELRLAGYNEQFF
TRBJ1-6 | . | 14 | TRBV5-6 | TGTGCCAGCAGCTTGACACAGGGATATTCACCCCTCCACTTT | CASSLTQGYSPLHF
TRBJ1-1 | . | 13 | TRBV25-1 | TGTGCCAGCAGTGAATTAGCGGGGATTGAAGCTTTCTTT | CASSELAGIEAFF
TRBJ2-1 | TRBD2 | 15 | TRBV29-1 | TGCAGCGTTGAAGATTTAGCGGGGTGGTACAATGAGCAGTTCTTC | CSVEDLAGWYNEQFF
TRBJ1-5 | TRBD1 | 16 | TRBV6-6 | TGTGCCAGCAGTTACTCGATGGGACAGGGCAATCAGCCCCAGCATTTT | CASSYSMGQGNQPQHF
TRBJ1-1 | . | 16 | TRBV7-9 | TGTGCCAGCAGCTTACAGGGGTCAACTATGAACACTGAAGCTTTCTTT | CASSLQGSTMNTEAFF
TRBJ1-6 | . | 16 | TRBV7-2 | TGTGCCAGCAGCTTAGGCGCCGGGAACTATAATTCACCCCTCCACTTT | CASSLGAGNYNSPLHF
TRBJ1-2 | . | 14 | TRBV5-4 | TGTGCCAGCAGCTTGGTATTGGGAGACTATGGCTACACCTTC | CASSLVLGDYGYTF
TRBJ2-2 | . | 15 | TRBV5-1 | TGCGCCAGCAGCTCGCGGAATACGAACACCGGGGAGCTGTTTTTT | CASSSRNTNTGELFF
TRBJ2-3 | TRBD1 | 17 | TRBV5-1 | TGCGCCAGCAGCTTGGGTGGACAGGGGGCATATACAGATACGCAGTATTTT | CASSLGGQGAYTDTQYF
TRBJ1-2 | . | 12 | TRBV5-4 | TGTGCCAGCAGCTTGGACAGCTATGGCTACACCTTC | CASSLDSYGYTF
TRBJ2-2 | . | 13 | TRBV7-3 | TGTGCCAGCAGCTTATCCCTTTCCGGGGAGCTGTTTTTT | CASSLSLSGELFF
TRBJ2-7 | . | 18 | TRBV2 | TGTGCCAGCAGTGACATCTTATTAGGCGGGGCTGGGGCCTACGAGCAGTACTTC | CASSDILLGGAGAYEQYF
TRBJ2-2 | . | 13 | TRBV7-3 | TGTGCCAGCAGCAGAGACAGGTCCGGGGAGCTGTTTTTT | CASSRDRSGELFF